This T cell receptor beta chain was sequenced for a study of T-cell memory formation after mild COVID-19. This clonotype has a handful of counts. 5'RACE with constant-segment primers built TCRalpha and TCRbeta cDNA libraries with UMIs. TCRdb ran MiXCR on the 5' RACE reads and lists one entry per CDR3 protein. This table holds some 250,000 distinct CDR3 sequences, approximately 19% found once. The CDR3 runs 13 residues. Germline values: CDR1 MNHNY, CDR2 SVGAGI (reference sequence). Trimming removed 10 bases from V and 5 bases from J, with 17 bases in between. The genes are TRBV6-6 and TRBJ2-5; possibly TRBD1 for D (6 bases). The specimen was PBMCs or a T cell subset sorted from them (not recorded which). This TCR was sampled from a man between 18 and 29 years old who had mild COVID-19 (a few samples of this study predate the infection). Cell type and time point are not known. CDR3 region: CATVSPGQETQYF. The DNA of the CDR3 is TGTGCCACCGTCTCCCCAGGACAGGAGACCCAGTACTTC.